Below, 4 T cell receptor beta chains from the same sample are listed, as sequenced in a study of long-term antiretroviral therapy in people with HIV (dated by TCRdb to between 2022 and 2023). The immunoSEQ hsTCRB v3.0 assay was used at survey level resolution to sequence the TRB variable region. Imported from immuneACCESS, the table was reduced by TCRdb to in-frame sequences with V and J called. These copies leave out some clones; in studies compared against another copy, an unresolved V gene accounts for under half, and the cause of the remainder is not known. In this sample the table shows 15,000 to 20,000 clones, 76% of which occur a single time. The ten largest clones capture roughly 14% of the sample. The sequenced sample was unsorted PBMCs, obtained 0.5 years before starting antiretroviral therapy. These receptors all come from a woman aged 50 to 65 with HIV.

The chain uses TRBV28 and TRBJ1-1; tentatively, D is TRBD1 (6 bases). The CDR3 runs 18 residues. Trimming stripped 6 bases from V and 0 bases from J, with 23 bases between. Germline-derived CDR1 and CDR2 are MDHEN and SYDVKM. The CDR3 protein is CASSPNPGDSLLNTEAFF. The CDR3 DNA sequence: TGTGCCAGCAGCCCGAACCCAGGGGACTCTCTTCTGAACACTGAAGCTTTCTTT.

Judged by abundance, this clone is medium-sized. The V and J genes are TRBV6-5 and TRBJ1-1; 8 bases align to TRBD1. CDR3 length equals 13 residues. V shed 3 bases and J 6 bases; nucleotides not matched to a gene: 3. Germline V gene data show CDR1 as MNHEY and CDR2 as SVGAGI. CDR3 region: CASSYQGAAEAFF. CDR3 nucleotides: TGTGCCAGCAGTTATCAGGGGGCAGCTGAAGCTTTCTTT.

The chain employs TRBV4-1 and TRBJ1-3, with 7 nucleotides matching TRBD1. V gave up 2 bases and J gave up 1 base; unmatched junction bases: 5. The CDR3 consists of 16 residues. Germline V gene data show CDR1 as MGHRA and CDR2 as YSYEKL. CDR3 in DNA: TGCGCCAGCAGCCAACGGGAGGGGGCGTCTGGAAACACCATATATTTT. Translated, it gives CASSQREGASGNTIYF.

This chain joins TRBV27 and TRBJ2-5, with D tentatively TRBD1 (8 bases). This CDR3 has 15 amino acids. Per the germline V gene, CDR1 is MNHEY and CDR2 is SMNVEV (reference sequence). Between the trimmed V and J ends, which lost 4 bases and 1 base, there was a span of 13 bases. CDR3 coding DNA: TGTGCCAGCAGTTCACAGGGGGGGGGCCAAGAGACCCAGTACTTC. Its protein product is CASSSQGGGQETQYF.